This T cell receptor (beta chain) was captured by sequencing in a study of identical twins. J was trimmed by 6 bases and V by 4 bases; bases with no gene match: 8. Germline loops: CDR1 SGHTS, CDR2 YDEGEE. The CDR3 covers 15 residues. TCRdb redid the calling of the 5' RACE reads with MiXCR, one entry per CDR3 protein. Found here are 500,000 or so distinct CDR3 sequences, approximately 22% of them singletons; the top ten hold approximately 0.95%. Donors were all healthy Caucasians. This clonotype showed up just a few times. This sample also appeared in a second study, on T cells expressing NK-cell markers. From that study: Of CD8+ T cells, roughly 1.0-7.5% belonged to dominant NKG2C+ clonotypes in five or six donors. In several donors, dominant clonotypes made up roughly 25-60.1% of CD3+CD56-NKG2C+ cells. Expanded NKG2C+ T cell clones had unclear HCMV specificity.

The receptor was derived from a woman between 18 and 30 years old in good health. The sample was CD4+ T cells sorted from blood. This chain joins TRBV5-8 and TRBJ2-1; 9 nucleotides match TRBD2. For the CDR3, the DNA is TGTGCCAGCAGCCAGGGACTAGCTGTCCTCAATGAGCAGTTCTTC. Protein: CASSQGLAVLNEQFF.